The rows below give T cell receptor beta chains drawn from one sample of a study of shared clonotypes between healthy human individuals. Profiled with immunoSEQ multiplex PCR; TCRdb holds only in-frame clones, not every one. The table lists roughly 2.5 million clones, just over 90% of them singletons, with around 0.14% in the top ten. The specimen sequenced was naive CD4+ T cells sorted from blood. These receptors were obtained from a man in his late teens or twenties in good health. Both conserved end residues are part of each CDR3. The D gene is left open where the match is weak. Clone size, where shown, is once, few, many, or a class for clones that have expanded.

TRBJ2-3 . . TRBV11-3 TGTGCCAGCAGCGCCGGGACTCCAACCTGGTCCGATACGCAGTATTTT CASSAGTPTWSDTQYF
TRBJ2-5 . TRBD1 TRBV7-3 TGTGCCAGCAGCTTAGGGACAGGGTTGAGGGAGACCCAGTACTTC CASSLGTGLRETQYF
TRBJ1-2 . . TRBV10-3 TGTGCCATCAGTGAGACCGGGCTGGGCTACACCTTC CAISETGLGYTF
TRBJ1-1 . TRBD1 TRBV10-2 TGCGCCAGCAGATACGACAGGGATCCCACTGAAGCTTTCTTT CASRYDRDPTEAFF
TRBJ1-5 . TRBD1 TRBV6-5 TGTGCCAGCAGTTACTCGAGACAGGGAGGTCAGCCCCAGCATTTT CASSYSRQGGQPQHF
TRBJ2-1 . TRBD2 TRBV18 TGTGCCAGCTCACCAAAAGCTAGCGGGGGGCGTTACAATGAGCAGTTCTTC CASSPKASGGRYNEQFF
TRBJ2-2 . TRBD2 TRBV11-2 TGTGCCAGCAGCTTTGAACTAGCGGGGGGAGCCGGGGAGCTGTTTTTT CASSFELAGGAGELFF
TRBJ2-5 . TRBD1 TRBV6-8 TGTGCCAGCAGCCGACGGCCAGGGGGCGCGGTTCGAGAGACCCAGTACTTC CASSRRPGGAVRETQYF
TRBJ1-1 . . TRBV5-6 TGTGCCAGCAGCTTGTACGGTGGGTACACTGAAGCTTTCTTT CASSLYGGYTEAFF
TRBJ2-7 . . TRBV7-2 TGTGCCAGCAGCTTAATGACTTTACTCTACGAGCAGTACTTC CASSLMTLLYEQYF
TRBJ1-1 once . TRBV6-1 TGTGCCAGCAGTGGGGACTGGAGCACTGAAGCTTTCTTT CASSGDWSTEAFF
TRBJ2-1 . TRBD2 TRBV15 TGTGCCACCAGCAGAGCTAGCGGGAGGACCTACAATGAGCAGTTCTTC CATSRASGRTYNEQFF
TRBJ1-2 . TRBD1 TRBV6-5 TGTGCCAGTAGACAGGGGAACTATGGCTACACCTTC CASRQGNYGYTF
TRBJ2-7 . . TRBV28 TGTGCCAGCACCCGGGGACTCCTTGGCTCCTACGAGCAGTACTTC CASTRGLLGSYEQYF
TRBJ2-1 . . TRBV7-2 TGTGCCAGCAGCCCGGATGGAACTAGTTACAATGAGCAGTTCTTC CASSPDGTSYNEQFF
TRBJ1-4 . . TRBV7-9 TGTGCCAGCAGTCCCCGTGGGGGGCTGCTAGTACAAGAAAAACTGTTTTTT CASSPRGGLLVQEKLFF
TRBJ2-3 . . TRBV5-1 TGCGCCAGCAGCTTGGAGGGTAAGGGTTCAGATACGCAGTATTTT CASSLEGKGSDTQYF
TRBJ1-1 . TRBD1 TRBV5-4 TGTGCCAGCAGCCGGACAGGGCAGGACGCTTTCTTT CASSRTGQDAFF
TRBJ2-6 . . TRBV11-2 TGTGCCAGCAGCAGGGGGGGGCCGTCTGGGGCCAACGTCCTGACTTTC CASSRGGPSGANVLTF
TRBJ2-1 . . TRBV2 TGTGCCAGCAGTGGGAGGCTAGCCGGAGGGCAGTTCTTC CASSGRLAGGQFF
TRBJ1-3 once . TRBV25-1 TGTGCCAGCAGTGAATTCAGGGGTGGTGGAAACACCATATATTTT CASSEFRGGGNTIYF
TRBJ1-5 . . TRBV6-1 TGTGCCAGCACCCTGGGGGCGACAGGAGATCAGCCCCAGCATTTT CASTLGATGDQPQHF
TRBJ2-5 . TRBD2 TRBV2 TGTGCCAGCAGCTCCCATCTTGCGGGAGGGACATTAGAGACCCAGTACTTC CASSSHLAGGTLETQYF
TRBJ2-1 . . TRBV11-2 TGTGCCAGCAGCTTACAGGCGAGCTCCTACAATGAGCAGTTCTTC CASSLQASSYNEQFF
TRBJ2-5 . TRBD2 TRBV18 TGTGCCAGCACACTCCCGGCTAGCGGGGGCCAAGAGACCCAGTACTTC CASTLPASGGQETQYF
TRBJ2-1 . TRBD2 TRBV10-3 TGTGCCATCAGTGAACGGGTAGCGGGAGTTAATGAGCAGTTCTTC CAISERVAGVNEQFF
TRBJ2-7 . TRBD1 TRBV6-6 TGTGCCAGCAGTGGGACAGGGGGCTACTCCTACGAGCAGTACTTC CASSGTGGYSYEQYF
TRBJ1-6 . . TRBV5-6 TGTGCCAGCAGCTTGGGACAGATTAATAATTCACCCCTCCACTTT CASSLGQINNSPLHF
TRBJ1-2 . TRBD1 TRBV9 TGTGCCAGCAGCTTTACAGGGGGCGCGGGTGGCTACACCTTC CASSFTGGAGGYTF
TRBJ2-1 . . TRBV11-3 TGTGCCAGCAGCTTATCTACCAATGAGCAGTTCTTC CASSLSTNEQFF
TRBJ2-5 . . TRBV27 TGTGCCAGCAGTTTAACGGGGCCGGAGACCCAGTACTTC CASSLTGPETQYF
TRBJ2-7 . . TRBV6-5 TGTGCCAGCAGAAGTGCAGGGCTGGCCTACGAGCAGTACTTC CASRSAGLAYEQYF
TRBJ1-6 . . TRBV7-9 TGTGCCAGCAGCTTAGGCGGAGAGGGCAGCTCCTATAATTCACCCCTCCACTTT CASSLGGEGSSYNSPLHF
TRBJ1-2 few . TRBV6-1 TGTGCCAGCAGTGAACAATATCAGGTTTCCTATGGCTACACCTTC CASSEQYQVSYGYTF
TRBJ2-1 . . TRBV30 TGTGCCTGGAGCCTGCCCGGACGGTGGCAGTTCTTC CAWSLPGRWQFF
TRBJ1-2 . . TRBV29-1 TGCAGCGTGCAAATTAACTATGGCTACACCTTC CSVQINYGYTF
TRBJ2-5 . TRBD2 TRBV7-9 TGTGCCAGCAGCCGGGCGGGGGGGCTTGAGACCCAGTACTTC CASSRAGGLETQYF
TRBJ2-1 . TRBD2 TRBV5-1 TGCGCCAGCAGCTCCGCGGGAGGGGGTAATGAGCAGTTCTTC CASSSAGGGNEQFF
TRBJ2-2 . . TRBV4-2 TGTGCCAGCAGCCAAGATGGGGCTAGATGGTCCCCCGGGGAGCTGTTTTTT CASSQDGARWSPGELFF
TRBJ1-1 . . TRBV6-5 TGTGCCAGCAGTAACGGGAGGAACACTGAAGCTTTCTTT CASSNGRNTEAFF
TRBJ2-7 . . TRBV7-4 TGTGCCAGCAGCTTAGGCGAAGGGGGGCAGTACTTC CASSLGEGGQYF
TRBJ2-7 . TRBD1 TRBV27 TGTGCCAGCAGTTTATGGGGACAGGCTTCCTACGAGCAGTACTTC CASSLWGQASYEQYF
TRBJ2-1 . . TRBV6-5 TGTGCCAGCAGTTACTCGCGTCAGGGGCCTAGCAATGAGCAGTTCTTC CASSYSRQGPSNEQFF
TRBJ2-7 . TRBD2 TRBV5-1 TGCGCCAGCAGCACCCGGGAGGTAGCGGGGTACGAGCAGTACTTC CASSTREVAGYEQYF
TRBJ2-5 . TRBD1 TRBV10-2 TGCGCCACCGTGCCGGGACAGGGTAGGGGGGAGACCCAGTACTTC CATVPGQGRGETQYF
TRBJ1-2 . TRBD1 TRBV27 TGTGCCAGCTCTCGGGTACAGGGGGCGGCTAACTATGGCTACACCTTC CASSRVQGAANYGYTF
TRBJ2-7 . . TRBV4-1 TGCGCCAGCAGCCAAGATCTCCGGCCCCAGATCTACGAGCAGTACTTC CASSQDLRPQIYEQYF
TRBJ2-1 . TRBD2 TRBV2 TGTGCCAGCAGTGCCAGGACTAGCGGGGAACTCACCTACAATGAGCAGTTCTTC CASSARTSGELTYNEQFF
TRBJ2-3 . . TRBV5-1 TGCGCCAGCAGCCGGGACATGACTAGCACAGATACGCAGTATTTT CASSRDMTSTDTQYF
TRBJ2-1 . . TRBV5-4 TGTGCCAGCAGCGGCGGCCTTTTAGGTGAGCAGTTCTTC CASSGGLLGEQFF
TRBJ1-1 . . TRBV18 TGTGCCAGCTCACCTAAGTACACTGAAGCTTTCTTT CASSPKYTEAFF
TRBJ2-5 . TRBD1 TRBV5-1 TGCGCCAGCAGCTTGGCTCTGGGACAGGGGGAGACCCAGTACTTC CASSLALGQGETQYF
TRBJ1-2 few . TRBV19 TGTGCCAGTAGTATCCCCGGCTATGGCTACACCTTC CASSIPGYGYTF
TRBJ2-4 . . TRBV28 TGTGCCAGCAGCCCCTCCCCAGGCGCCAAAAACATTCAGTACTTC CASSPSPGAKNIQYF
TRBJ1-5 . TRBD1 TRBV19 TGTGCCAGTAGCTGGAGACAGGGGTATCAGCCCCAGCATTTT CASSWRQGYQPQHF
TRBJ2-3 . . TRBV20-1 TGCAGTGCCCAGAAAGGGAAGGCGCAGTATTTT CSAQKGKAQYF
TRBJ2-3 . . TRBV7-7 TGTGCTAGTAGCGTAGGGCGGCAAGATACGCAGTATTTT CASSVGRQDTQYF
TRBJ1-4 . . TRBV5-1 TGCGCCAGCAGCTTTGGGGCGCGAGGGGGAGAGGTTGGTGAAAAACTGTTTTTT CASSFGARGGEVGEKLFF
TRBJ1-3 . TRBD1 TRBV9 TGTGCCAGCAGCGCCCGGACAGGGGCTGGAAACACCATATATTTT CASSARTGAGNTIYF